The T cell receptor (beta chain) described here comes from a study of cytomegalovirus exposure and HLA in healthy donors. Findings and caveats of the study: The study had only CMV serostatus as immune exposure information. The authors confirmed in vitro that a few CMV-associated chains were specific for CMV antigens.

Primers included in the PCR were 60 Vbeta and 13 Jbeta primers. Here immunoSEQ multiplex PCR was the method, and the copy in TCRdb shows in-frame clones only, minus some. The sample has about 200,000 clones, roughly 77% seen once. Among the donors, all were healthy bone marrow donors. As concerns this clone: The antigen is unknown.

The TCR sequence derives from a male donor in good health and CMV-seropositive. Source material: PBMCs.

DNA of the CDR3: TGTGCCATGGGACAGGGCATCGGCAGTGAGCAGTTCTTC. It yields the protein CAMGQGIGSEQFF. The V and J genes are TRBV19 and TRBJ2-1; 9 nucleotides align to TRBD1. The CDR3 has 13 residues. The germline gives CDR1 LNHDA, CDR2 SQIVND (reference sequence). After removal of 10 bases from V and 9 bases from J, the junction contained 10 bases not matched to a gene. The full variable domain, with the rest looked up from reference TRBV19 and TRBJ2-1, is DGGITQSPKYLFRKEGQNVTLSCEQNLNHDAMYWYRQDPGQGLRLIYYSQIVNDFQKGDIAEGYSVSREKKESFPLTVTSAQKNPTAFYLCAMGQGIGSEQFFGPGTRLTVL.